The 18 T cell receptor beta chains reported below all come from one sample, sequenced in a study of radiotherapy plus CTLA-4 blockade in lung cancer. The table came from immunoSEQ multiplex PCR; TCRdb's copy has only in-frame clones and leaves some out. Of tens of thousands of clones in the sample, roughly 81% were seen once. Sample: peripheral blood, taken from a patient treated with radiotherapy plus ipilimumab. Receptors originate from a human donor with non-small cell lung cancer whose response to radiotherapy plus ipilimumab could not be evaluated.

The rearrangement links TRBV29-1 to TRBJ2-3; D unclear. The CDR3 length is 13 residues. V dropped 7 bases and J dropped 1 base, with 12 bases sitting between them. Germline V gene sequence: CDR1 SQVTM, CDR2 ANQGSEA. CDR3 in DNA: TGCAGCGCTGCCCCTCCGGGCACAGATACGCAGTATTTT. Translating it yields CSAAPPGTDTQYF.

This sequence joins TRBV7-3 and TRBJ2-3, with TRBD1 as a possible D gene (5 bases). V was pared by 5 bases and J by 6 bases, with 18 bases between. Germline V gene data show CDR1 as SGHTA and CDR2 as FQGTGA. The CDR3 extends over 15 amino acids. In nucleotides, the CDR3 is TGTGCCAGCAGCCCACGGGCAGGGTATATGGATACGCAGTATTTT. It codes for CASSPRAGYMDTQYF.

The chain recombines TRBV2 with TRBJ2-1; the match to TRBD1 covers 8 bases. V lost 6 bases to trimming and J lost 1 base; unmatched junction nucleotides: 2. CDR3 length: 14 amino acids. Germline V gives CDR1 SNHLY, CDR2 FYNNEI. Here the CDR3 DNA reads TGTGCCAGCAGGGACAGGGTATCCTACAATGAGCAGTTCTTC. Translating it yields CASRDRVSYNEQFF.

The chain carries TRBV27 and TRBJ1-1, with D perhaps TRBD1 (5 bases). This CDR3 has 14 residues. In germline, CDR1 is MNHEY, CDR2 SMNVEV (reference sequence). Trimming removed 6 bases from V and 3 bases from J, with 14 bases in between. CDR3 sequence: CASSFWGGDTEAFF. The CDR3 region has the DNA TGTGCCAGCAGCTTCTGGGGAGGGGACACTGAAGCTTTCTTT.

The CDR3 DNA reads TGTGCCGGATCAGGGGGGAGCAATCAGCCCCAGCATTTT. Its protein is CAGSGGSNQPQHF. The V gene is TRBV6-1, the J gene TRBJ1-5, with 7 bases matching TRBD1. The CDR3 runs to 13 residues. After removal of 11 bases from V and 1 base from J, the junction contained 5 bases not matched to a gene. CDR1 and CDR2 (germline): MNHNS, SASEGT.

The chain is built from TRBV4-2 and TRBJ2-7; 8 bases align to TRBD1. The V and J ends lost 1 base and 0 bases, in that order; junction bases with no gene match: 5. Germline V gives CDR1 LGHNA, CDR2 YNFKEQ. The CDR3 loop spans 16 amino acids. The CDR3 DNA sequence: TGTGCCAGCAGCCAAGTCAGGACAGGGAGCTCCTACGAGCAGTACTTC. This translates into CASSQVRTGSSYEQYF.

J is TRBJ1-1 and V is TRBV15; 8 bases fit TRBD1. The germline gives CDR1 LNHNV, CDR2 YYDKDF (reference sequence). The J segment lost 5 bases and the V segment lost 3 bases, leaving 14 bases of the junction unmatched. This CDR3 is 17 amino acids long. The CDR3 DNA sequence: TGTGCCACCAGCAGGGCCGGGACAGGTTGGGTTGGAACTGAAGCTTTCTTT. Encoded protein: CATSRAGTGWVGTEAFF.

This clone was counted once. The rearrangement links TRBV28 to TRBJ1-5, with D hard to call. V lost 3 bases and J 9 bases, leaving 6 bases between the germline ends. The germline CDR1 and CDR2 sequences are MDHEN and SYDVKM. The CDR3 totals 11 residues. For the CDR3, the DNA is TGTGCCAGCAGTTTTACGGGGCCCCAGCATTTT. The encoded protein is CASSFTGPQHF.

This rearrangement joins TRBV28 to TRBJ1-2, with D perhaps matching TRBD1 (5 bases). The CDR3 runs 18 residues. The germline V gene has CDR1 MDHEN and CDR2 SYDVKM. The V end was cut by 6 bases, the J end by 4 bases, with 27 bases between. The CDR3 reads CASSNPDFLDRGIYGYTF. In nucleotides, the CDR3 is TGTGCCAGCAGCAACCCGGATTTCCTCGACCGGGGGATCTATGGCTACACCTTC.

The count of this clone is one. This chain links TRBV29-1 with TRBJ1-5, with 9 positions matching TRBD1. J lost 4 bases, V lost 6 bases, and 7 bases had no gene match. The germline CDR1 and CDR2 sequences are SQVTM and ANQGSEA. The CDR3 runs to 14 residues. This CDR3 reads CSVTTGGNNQPQHF. DNA for the CDR3: TGCAGCGTCACCACAGGGGGCAATAATCAGCCCCAGCATTTT.

V is TRBV30 and J is TRBJ2-1, with 11 bases identical to TRBD1. CDR1 is GTSNPN and CDR2 is SVGIG in the germline V gene (reference sequence). V lost 5 bases to trimming and J lost 0 bases; unmatched junction nucleotides: 9. This CDR3 has 17 residues. The CDR3 loop reads CAWAPGDRGDSYNEQFF. In DNA, the CDR3 is TGTGCCTGGGCGCCGGGGGACAGGGGGGACTCCTACAATGAGCAGTTCTTC. Based on the CDR3 plus reference TRBV30 and TRBJ2-1, the full variable domain is SQTIHQWPATLVQPVGSPLSLECTVEGTSNPNLYWYRQAAGRGLQLLFYSVGIGQISSEVPQNLSASRPQDRQFILSSKKLLLSDSGFYLCAWAPGDRGDSYNEQFFGPGTRLTVL.

The chain links TRBV30 to TRBJ1-6, with D unresolved. The germline V and J ends were trimmed by 4 bases and 5 bases, with 9 bases remaining between them. The germline V gene has CDR1 GTSNPN and CDR2 SVGIG (reference sequence). The CDR3 extends over 13 amino acids. CDR3 coding DNA: TGTGCCTGGAAGCTGTTGGATAATTCACCCCTCCACTTT. Protein: CAWKLLDNSPLHF. The full variable domain, rest sourced from reference TRBV30 and TRBJ1-6, is SQTIHQWPATLVQPVGSPLSLECTVEGTSNPNLYWYRQAAGRGLQLLFYSVGIGQISSEVPQNLSASRPQDRQFILSSKKLLLSDSGFYLCAWKLLDNSPLHFGNGTRLTVT.

The chain combines TRBV19 with TRBJ2-3, with unresolved D. This CDR3 has 10 amino acids. V was pared by 7 bases and J by 4 bases, with 3 bases between. Germline V lookup: CDR1 LNHDA, CDR2 SQIVND (reference sequence). CDR3 region: CASTSDTQYF. CDR3 DNA: TGTGCCAGTACTTCAGATACGCAGTATTTT.

The V call is TRBV5-6, the J call TRBJ2-7; 8 nucleotides match TRBD2. CDR1 SGHDT and CDR2 YYEEEE come from the germline V gene. CDR3 length: 14 residues. With V trimmed by 0 bases and J by 9 bases, 8 bases remained unmatched. CDR3 protein: CASSLEAAGARQYF. CDR3 coding DNA: TGTGCCAGCAGCTTGGAAGCAGCGGGGGCGCGGCAGTACTTC.

This clone appeared a single time. J is TRBJ1-2 and V is TRBV19; D unclear. The germline CDR1 and CDR2 sequences are LNHDA and SQIVND (reference sequence). Trimming shortened V by 7 bases and J by 5 bases, and 20 bases separated the two germline ends. The CDR3 spans 15 residues. Here the CDR3 reads CASTPQEGRGYGYTF. The CDR3 DNA reads TGTGCCAGTACCCCCCAAGAAGGACGCGGGTATGGCTACACCTTC.

V usage is TRBV7-2 and J usage is TRBJ2-7; D gene uncertain. The CDR3 loop spans 12 amino acids. From germline, CDR1 is SGHTA and CDR2 FQGNSA. V was cut by 4 bases and J by 1 base, with 5 bases left in between. The CDR3 DNA reads as TGTGCCAGCAGCTCCAGTTCCTACGAGCAGTACTTC. Protein: CASSSSSYEQYF. Full variable domain (outside the CDR3, taken from reference TRBV7-2 and TRBJ2-7): GAGVSQSPSNKVTEKGKDVELRCDPISGHTALYWYRQSLGQGLEFLIYFQGNSAPDKSGLPSDRFSAERTGGSVSTLTIQRTQQEDSAVYLCASSSSSYEQYFGPGTRLTVT.

The chain couples TRBV27 to TRBJ2-1; 7 nucleotides line up with TRBD2. Germline assignment: CDR1 MNHEY and CDR2 SMNVEV (reference sequence). This CDR3 has 15 amino acids. Trimming removed 5 bases from V and 5 bases from J; junction bases left unmatched: 9. CDR3 amino acids: CASSPLAGSNNEQFF. In DNA form, the CDR3 reads TGTGCCAGCAGTCCCTTAGCGGGCTCGAACAATGAGCAGTTCTTC.

The rearrangement links TRBV18 to TRBJ1-5; 9 bases are shared with TRBD1. Germline trimming cut 3 bases from V and 7 bases from J; bases unmatched to any gene: 10. The CDR3 length is 16 residues. Germline lookup yields CDR1 KGHSH and CDR2 LQKENI. CDR3 region: CASSPSGTGRMQPQHF. The CDR3 DNA reads TGTGCCAGCTCACCCTCCGGGACAGGGAGGATGCAGCCCCAGCATTTT.